This T cell receptor (beta chain) came from a study of blood T cell repertoires in COVID-19. Study-level background: The cDNA or gDNA used as material had been derived from T cells, B-cell-depleted T cells, or PBMCs.

Original processing notes: Reference gene primer amplification gave estimated nucleated cell counts. Using immunoSEQ multiplex PCR, the repertoire was profiled, and TCRdb retains in-frame clones only, with some absent. V and J calls plus clone size are reproduced from that table; the DNA served to infer D and trimming. The data contain 200,000 to 250,000 clones, about 90% of them seen just once; the ten biggest clones take up roughly 15%. The sample consisted of PBMCs or T cells enriched from blood (not recorded which). The clonotype comes from a woman between 45 and 60 years old with acute COVID-19.

The CDR3 DNA sequence: TGTGCCACCAGTGATTTCCGGAGCTCCTACAATGAGCAGTTCTTC. Translated: CATSDFRSSYNEQFF. This chain joins TRBV24-1 and TRBJ2-1, with D uncertain. The V end was cut by 1 base, the J end by 0 bases, with 6 bases between. Germline V lookup: CDR1 KGHDR, CDR2 SFDVKD. The length of the CDR3 is 15 residues.